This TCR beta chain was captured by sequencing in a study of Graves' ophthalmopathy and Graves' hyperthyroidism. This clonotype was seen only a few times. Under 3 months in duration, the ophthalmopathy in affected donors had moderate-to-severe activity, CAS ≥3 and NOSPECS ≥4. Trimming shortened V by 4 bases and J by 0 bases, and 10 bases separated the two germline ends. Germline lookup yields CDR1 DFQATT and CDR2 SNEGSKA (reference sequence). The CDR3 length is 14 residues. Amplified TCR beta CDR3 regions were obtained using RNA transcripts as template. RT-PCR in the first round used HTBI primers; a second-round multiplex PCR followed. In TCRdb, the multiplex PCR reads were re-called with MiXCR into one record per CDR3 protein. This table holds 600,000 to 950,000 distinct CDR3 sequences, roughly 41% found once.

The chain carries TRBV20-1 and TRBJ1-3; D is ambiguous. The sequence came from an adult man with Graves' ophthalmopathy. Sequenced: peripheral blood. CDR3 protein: CSAKTEYSGNTIYF. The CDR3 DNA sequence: TGCAGTGCTAAGACGGAATACTCTGGAAACACCATATATTTT.